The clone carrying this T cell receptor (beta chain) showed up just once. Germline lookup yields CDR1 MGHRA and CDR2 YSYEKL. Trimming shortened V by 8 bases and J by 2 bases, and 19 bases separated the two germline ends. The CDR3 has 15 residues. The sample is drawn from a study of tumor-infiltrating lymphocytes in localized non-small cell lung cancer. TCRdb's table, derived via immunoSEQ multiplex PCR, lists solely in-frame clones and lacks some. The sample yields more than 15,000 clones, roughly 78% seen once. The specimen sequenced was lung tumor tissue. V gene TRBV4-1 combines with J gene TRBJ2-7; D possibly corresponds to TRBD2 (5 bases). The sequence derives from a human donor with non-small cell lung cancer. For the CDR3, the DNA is TGCGCCAGCTCGAAGGCCGCGGGCGAGGCCTACGAGCAGTACTTC. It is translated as CASSKAAGEAYEQYF.